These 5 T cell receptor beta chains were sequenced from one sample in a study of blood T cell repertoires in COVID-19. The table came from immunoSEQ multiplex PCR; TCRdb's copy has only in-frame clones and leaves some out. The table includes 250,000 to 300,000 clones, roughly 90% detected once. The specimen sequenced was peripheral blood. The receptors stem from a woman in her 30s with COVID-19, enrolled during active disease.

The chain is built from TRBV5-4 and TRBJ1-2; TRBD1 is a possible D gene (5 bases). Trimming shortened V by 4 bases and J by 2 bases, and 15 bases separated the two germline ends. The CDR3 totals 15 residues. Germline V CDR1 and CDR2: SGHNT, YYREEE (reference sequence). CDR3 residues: CASSQGGSFNYGYTF. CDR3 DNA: TGTGCCAGCAGCCAGGGAGGGAGCTTCAACTATGGCTACACCTTC.

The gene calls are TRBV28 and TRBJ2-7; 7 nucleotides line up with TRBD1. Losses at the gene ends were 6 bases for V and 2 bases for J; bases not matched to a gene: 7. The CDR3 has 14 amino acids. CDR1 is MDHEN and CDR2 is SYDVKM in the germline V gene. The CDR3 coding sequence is TGTGCCAGCAGGGCCCAGGGGGTTACCTACGAGCAGTACTTC. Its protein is CASRAQGVTYEQYF.

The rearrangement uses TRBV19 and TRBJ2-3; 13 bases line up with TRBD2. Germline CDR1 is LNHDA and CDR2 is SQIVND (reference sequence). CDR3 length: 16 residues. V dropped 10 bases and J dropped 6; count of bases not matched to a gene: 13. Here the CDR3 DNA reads TGTGCCACCAAAGCCCGGGGACTAGCGGGAATGGATACGCAGTATTTT. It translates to CATKARGLAGMDTQYF. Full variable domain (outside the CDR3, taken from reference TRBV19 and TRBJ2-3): DGGITQSPKYLFRKEGQNVTLSCEQNLNHDAMYWYRQDPGQGLRLIYYSQIVNDFQKGDIAEGYSVSREKKESFPLTVTSAQKNPTAFYLCATKARGLAGMDTQYFGPGTRLTVL.

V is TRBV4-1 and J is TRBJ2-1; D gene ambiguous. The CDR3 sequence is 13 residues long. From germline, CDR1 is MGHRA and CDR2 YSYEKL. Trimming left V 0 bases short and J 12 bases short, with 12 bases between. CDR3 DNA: TGCGCCAGCAGCCAAGATTTGGTGTGGAGGCAGTTCTTC. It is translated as CASSQDLVWRQFF.

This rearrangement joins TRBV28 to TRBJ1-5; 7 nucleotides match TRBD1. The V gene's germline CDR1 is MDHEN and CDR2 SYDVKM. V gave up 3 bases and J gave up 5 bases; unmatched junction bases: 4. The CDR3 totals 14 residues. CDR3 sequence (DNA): TGTGCCAGCAGTTTGGGACAGTTGCATCAGCCCCAGCATTTT. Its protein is CASSLGQLHQPQHF.